Presented here are 18 T cell receptor beta chains from one specimen sequenced in a study of T cell changes during pregnancy in multiple sclerosis. This table comes from immunoSEQ multiplex PCR, and its TCRdb copy is limited to in-frame clones, with some not included. The data show over 50,000 clones, 70% to 90% seen once. The sequencing here drew on peripheral blood, taken in the first trimester of pregnancy. Receptors originate from a female donor with multiple sclerosis, enrolled in a pregnancy study.

J is TRBJ1-2 and V is TRBV11-2; TRBD1 might be the D (6 bases). Trimming removed 3 bases at V and 4 bases at J, with 6 bases between. CDR3 size: 12 residues. Germline values: CDR1 SGHAT, CDR2 FQNNGV. In DNA form, the CDR3 reads TGTGCCAGCAGCTTGGACAGCTATGGCTACACCTTC. Amino acids: CASSLDSYGYTF.

V is TRBV5-6 and J is TRBJ1-2, with D uncertain. This CDR3 spans 14 amino acids. The germline V and J ends were trimmed by 0 bases and 8 bases, with 14 bases remaining between them. Looked up from germline, CDR1 is SGHDT and CDR2 is YYEEEE. The CDR3 is CASSLEMGGRGYTF. CDR3 bases: TGTGCCAGCAGCTTGGAGATGGGAGGGAGAGGCTACACCTTC.

This clone showed up just once. The chain carries TRBV5-6 and TRBJ2-3; D ambiguous. The CDR3 sequence is 13 residues long. V gave up 4 bases and J gave up 0 bases, with 6 bases separating them. CDR1 and CDR2 from the germline V gene are SGHDT and YYEEEE. CDR3 amino acids: CASSPPSTDTQYF. CDR3 sequence (DNA): TGTGCCAGCAGCCCCCCTAGCACAGATACGCAGTATTTT.

The V gene is TRBV2, the J gene TRBJ1-4; 10 bases align to TRBD1. With 10 bases clipped from V and 8 bases from J, the junction kept 10 bases outside the gene matches. Germline-derived CDR1 and CDR2 are SNHLY and FYNNEI. This CDR3 is built from 14 residues. DNA for the CDR3: TGTGCCACGGGGGAAGACAGGGGGCGGGAAAAACTGTTTTTT. Translating it yields CATGEDRGREKLFF.

The V call is TRBV5-1, the J call TRBJ2-3; 13 bases are shared with TRBD2. V was clipped by 3 bases and J by 1 base; unmatched bases: 2. Germline CDR1 SGHRS, CDR2 YFSETQ. The CDR3 is 16 residues long. The CDR3 spells CASSSGTSGGTDTQYF. In nucleotides, the CDR3 is TGCGCCAGCAGCTCGGGGACTAGCGGGGGCACAGATACGCAGTATTTT.

The chain uses TRBV2 and TRBJ2-7, with 7 bases lining up with TRBD1. Trimming cost V 7 bases and J 4 bases; bases outside gene matches: 13. Germline CDR1 SNHLY, CDR2 FYNNEI. CDR3 size: 15 residues. The CDR3 bases are TGTGCCAGCAAGGCGGGTCGACAGGGTGTATACGAGCAGTACTTC. This gives the protein CASKAGRQGVYEQYF.

The V and J genes are TRBV5-1 and TRBJ2-7; TRBD1 agrees at 11 bases. J gave up 5 bases and V 4 bases, and 5 bases lay outside the gene matches. Germline assignment: CDR1 SGHRS and CDR2 YFSETQ. This CDR3 region has 14 residues. CDR3 region: CASSKGQGDDEQYF. In DNA form, the CDR3 reads TGCGCCAGCAGCAAGGGACAGGGGGACGACGAGCAGTACTTC.

This clone turned up a few times. The chain carries TRBV6-1 and TRBJ1-5, with TRBD1 as a possible D gene (6 bases). The CDR3 is 14 amino acids. V lost 6 bases to trimming and J lost 0 bases, with 9 bases between them. CDR1 MNHNS and CDR2 SASEGT come from the germline V gene. CDR3 bases: TGTGCCAGCAGGGACAGCCATAGCAATCAGCCCCAGCATTTT. The encoded protein is CASRDSHSNQPQHF.

The gene calls are TRBV7-9 and TRBJ2-5; D unresolved. The CDR3 spans 13 residues. Trimming shortened V by 6 bases and J by 5 bases, and 13 bases separated the two germline ends. Germline V lookup: CDR1 SEHNR, CDR2 FQNEAQ (reference sequence). CDR3 DNA sequence: TGTGCCAGCAGGCAGTCCGTAATGGAGACCCAGTACTTC. Translated, it gives CASRQSVMETQYF. Combining the CDR3 with reference TRBV7-9 and TRBJ2-5 gives the whole variable domain DTGVSQNPRHKITKRGQNVTFRCDPISEHNRLYWYRQTLGQGPEFLTYFQNEAQLEKSRLLSDRFSAERPKGSFSTLEIQRTEQGDSAMYLCASRQSVMETQYFGPGTRLLVL.

The sample holds a few counts of this clone. This chain uses TRBV30 with TRBJ1-1; TRBD1 is a possible D gene (6 bases). The CDR3 length is 14 residues. Germline V CDR1 and CDR2: GTSNPN, SVGIG (reference sequence). Between the trimmed V and J ends, which lost 0 bases and 9 bases, there was a span of 17 bases. This chain's CDR3 is CAWSVDSRSSKAFF. In nucleotides, the CDR3 is TGTGCCTGGAGTGTGGACAGCCGGTCCTCCAAAGCTTTCTTT.

This chain links TRBV7-2 with TRBJ1-5; no clear D gene. CDR1 is SGHTA, CDR2 FQGNSA, per germline. The CDR3 runs to 15 residues. Trimming shortened V by 2 bases and J by 9 bases, and 17 bases separated the two germline ends. The CDR3 DNA follows: TGTGCCAGCAGCTTATCTTCTGAGGGATATTTGCCCCAGCATTTT. Protein product: CASSLSSEGYLPQHF.

This clone was observed a single time. CDR3 coding DNA: TGTGCCAGCAGTTTTTTTTACGAGACTGGATCCTACGAGCAGTACTTC. As protein: CASSFFYETGSYEQYF. V is TRBV28 and J is TRBJ2-7; D not certain. The CDR3 length is 16 residues. Trimming stripped 3 bases from V and 1 base from J, with 16 bases between. CDR1 is MDHEN and CDR2 is SYDVKM in the germline V gene.

This sequence joins TRBV29-1 and TRBJ2-3; 10 bases are a match to TRBD1. The germline gives CDR1 SQVTM, CDR2 ANQGSEA. This CDR3 contains 16 residues. J lost 2 bases, V lost 3 bases, and 8 bases had no gene match. The CDR3 reads CSVEGGGQGTTDTQYF. DNA of the CDR3: TGCAGCGTTGAGGGGGGGGGACAGGGGACCACAGATACGCAGTATTTT.

The rearrangement links TRBV30 to TRBJ2-1, with D unclear. The CDR3 totals 15 residues. V gave up 0 bases and J gave up 2 bases, with 11 bases separating them. Germline CDR1 and CDR2: GTSNPN and SVGIG (reference sequence). CDR3 sequence reads: CAWSVLGSTYNEQFF. The CDR3 DNA reads TGTGCCTGGAGTGTATTGGGTAGCACCTACAATGAGCAGTTCTTC.

The CDR3 DNA is TGTGCCAGCAGTGAAGCGCTTCAGGGCTCCTACGAGCAGTACTTC. This gives the protein CASSEALQGSYEQYF. The V and J genes are TRBV6-1 and TRBJ2-7; weak D call: TRBD1 (5 bases). In germline, CDR1 is MNHNS, CDR2 SASEGT. V was shortened by 0 bases and J by 0 bases, with 9 bases between the two germline ends. CDR3 length: 15 residues.

The chain employs TRBV7-2 and TRBJ1-2, with D unclear. The CDR3 is 14 residues long. V shed 2 bases and J shed 2 bases, with 9 bases lying between them. The germline CDR1 and CDR2 sequences are SGHTA and FQGNSA. The CDR3 nucleotides read TGTGCCAGCAGCTTAAATCCAGGAAACTATGGCTACACCTTC. This gives the protein CASSLNPGNYGYTF.

The chain has TRBV30 and TRBJ1-4, with 7 bases that match TRBD1. The CDR3 runs to 13 residues. The germline gives CDR1 GTSNPN, CDR2 SVGIG (reference sequence). V lost 1 base, J lost 7 bases, and 3 bases stayed unmatched. As DNA, the CDR3 is TGTGCCTGGAGTGCGACAGGGACTGAAAAACTGTTTTTT. It translates to CAWSATGTEKLFF.

This chain joins TRBV2 and TRBJ2-7; the match to TRBD2 covers 9 bases. V lost 8 bases, J lost 6 bases, and 14 bases stayed unmatched. Germline-derived CDR1 and CDR2 are SNHLY and FYNNEI. The CDR3 contains 15 residues. The CDR3 DNA reads as TGTGCCAGCTGCCCCGGGCGGGAGGGCCTCGGCGAGCAGTACTTC. Encoded protein: CASCPGREGLGEQYF.